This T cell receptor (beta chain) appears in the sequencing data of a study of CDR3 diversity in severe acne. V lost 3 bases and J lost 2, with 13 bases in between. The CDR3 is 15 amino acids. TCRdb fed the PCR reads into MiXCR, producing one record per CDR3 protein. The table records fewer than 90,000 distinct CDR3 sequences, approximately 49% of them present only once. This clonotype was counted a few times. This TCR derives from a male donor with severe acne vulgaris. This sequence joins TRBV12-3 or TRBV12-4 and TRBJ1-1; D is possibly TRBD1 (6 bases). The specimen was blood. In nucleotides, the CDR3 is TGTGCCAGCAGTTTTTTAACAGGGCGTAACACTGAAGCTTTCTTT. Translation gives CASSFLTGRNTEAFF.